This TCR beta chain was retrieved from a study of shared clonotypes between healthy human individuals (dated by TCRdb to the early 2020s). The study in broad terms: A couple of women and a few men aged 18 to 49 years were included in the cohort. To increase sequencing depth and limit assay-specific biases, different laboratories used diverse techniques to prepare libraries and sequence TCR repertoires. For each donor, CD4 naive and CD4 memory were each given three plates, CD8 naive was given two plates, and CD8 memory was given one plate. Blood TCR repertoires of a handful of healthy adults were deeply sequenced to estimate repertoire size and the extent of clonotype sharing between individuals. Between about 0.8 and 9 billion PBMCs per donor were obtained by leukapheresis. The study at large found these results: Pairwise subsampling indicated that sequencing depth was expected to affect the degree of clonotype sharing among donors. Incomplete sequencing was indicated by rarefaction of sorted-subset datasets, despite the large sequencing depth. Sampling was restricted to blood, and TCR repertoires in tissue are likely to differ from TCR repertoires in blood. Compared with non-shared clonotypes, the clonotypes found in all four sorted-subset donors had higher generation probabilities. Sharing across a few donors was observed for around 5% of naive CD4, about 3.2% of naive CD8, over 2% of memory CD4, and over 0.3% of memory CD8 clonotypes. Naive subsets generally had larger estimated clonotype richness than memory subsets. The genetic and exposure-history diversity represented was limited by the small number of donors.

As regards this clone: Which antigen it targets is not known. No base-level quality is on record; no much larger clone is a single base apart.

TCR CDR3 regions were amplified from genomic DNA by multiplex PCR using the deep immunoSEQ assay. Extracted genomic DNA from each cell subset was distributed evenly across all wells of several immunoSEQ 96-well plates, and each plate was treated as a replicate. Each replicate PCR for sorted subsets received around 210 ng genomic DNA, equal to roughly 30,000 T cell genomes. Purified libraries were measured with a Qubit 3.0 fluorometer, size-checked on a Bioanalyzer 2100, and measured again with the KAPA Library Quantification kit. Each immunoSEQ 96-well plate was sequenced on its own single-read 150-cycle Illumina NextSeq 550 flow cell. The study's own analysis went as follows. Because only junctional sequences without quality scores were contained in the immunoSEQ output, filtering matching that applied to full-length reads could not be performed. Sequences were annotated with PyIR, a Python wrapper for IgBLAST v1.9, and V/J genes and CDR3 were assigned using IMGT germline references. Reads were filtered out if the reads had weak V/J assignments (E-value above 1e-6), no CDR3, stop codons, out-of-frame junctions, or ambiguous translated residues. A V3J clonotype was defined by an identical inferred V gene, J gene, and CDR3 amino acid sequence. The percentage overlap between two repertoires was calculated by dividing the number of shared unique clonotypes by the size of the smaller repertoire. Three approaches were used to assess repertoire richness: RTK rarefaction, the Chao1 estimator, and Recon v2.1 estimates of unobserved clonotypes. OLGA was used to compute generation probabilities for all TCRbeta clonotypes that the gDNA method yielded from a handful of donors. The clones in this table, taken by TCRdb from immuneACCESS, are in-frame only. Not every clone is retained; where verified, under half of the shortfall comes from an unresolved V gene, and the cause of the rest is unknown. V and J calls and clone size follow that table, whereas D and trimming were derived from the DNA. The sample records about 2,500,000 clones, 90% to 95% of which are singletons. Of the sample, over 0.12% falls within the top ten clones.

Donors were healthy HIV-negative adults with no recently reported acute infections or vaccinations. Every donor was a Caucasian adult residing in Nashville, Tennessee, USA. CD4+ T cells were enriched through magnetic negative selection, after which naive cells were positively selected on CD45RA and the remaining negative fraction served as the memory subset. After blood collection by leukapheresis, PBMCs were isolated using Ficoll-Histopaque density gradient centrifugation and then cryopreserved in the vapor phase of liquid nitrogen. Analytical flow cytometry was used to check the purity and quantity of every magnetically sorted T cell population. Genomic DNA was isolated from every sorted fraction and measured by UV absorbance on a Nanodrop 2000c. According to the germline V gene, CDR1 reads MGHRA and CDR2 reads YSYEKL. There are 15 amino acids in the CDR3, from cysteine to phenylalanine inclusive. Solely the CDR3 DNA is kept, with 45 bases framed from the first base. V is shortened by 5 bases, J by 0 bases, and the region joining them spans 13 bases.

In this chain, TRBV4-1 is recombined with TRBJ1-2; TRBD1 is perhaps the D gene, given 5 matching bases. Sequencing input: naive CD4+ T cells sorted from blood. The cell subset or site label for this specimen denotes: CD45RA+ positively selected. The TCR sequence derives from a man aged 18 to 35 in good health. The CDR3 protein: CASSGGTGANYGYTF. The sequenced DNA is TGCGCCAGCAGCGGGGGGACCGGAGCTAACTATGGCTACACCTTC.